This T cell receptor beta chain is drawn from a study of a mutant IDH1 vaccine in newly diagnosed glioma. Overall study: In some groups vaccination began 4-6 weeks post-radiotherapy; others received it with temozolomide. At week 47 came visit V13, while visit V12 had come at week 35.

Worth noting for this clone: Antigen specificity is unknown.

Clones were read by immunoSEQ multiplex PCR, and TCRdb kept only the in-frame ones, dropping some. The data hold approximately 47,000 clones, with 88% observed a single time. The time point is: week 35, safety follow-up. It was 300 ug of mutant IDH1 20-mer peptide that made up each vaccine dose, given with topical imiquimod. In weeks 1, 3, 5, 7, 11, 15, 19 and 23, patients were immunized, eight times in all. Donors' newly diagnosed IDH1-mutant WHO grade 3 or 4 astrocytomas lacked nuclear ATRX. The CDR3 is made up of 13 amino acids. Germline V gene data show CDR1 as MGHRA and CDR2 as YSYEKL. Trimming left V 0 bases short and J 2 bases short, with 5 bases between.

The clonotype originates from a woman aged 40 to 49 with glioma. Specimen: PBMCs, collected from a glioma patient whose treatment included an IDH1 peptide vaccine. The chain joins TRBV4-1 to TRBJ2-7; maybe TRBD2 (5 bases). The CDR3, as DNA: TGCGCCAGCAGCCAAGAACTAGCCTACGAGCAGTACTTC. It translates to CASSQELAYEQYF.